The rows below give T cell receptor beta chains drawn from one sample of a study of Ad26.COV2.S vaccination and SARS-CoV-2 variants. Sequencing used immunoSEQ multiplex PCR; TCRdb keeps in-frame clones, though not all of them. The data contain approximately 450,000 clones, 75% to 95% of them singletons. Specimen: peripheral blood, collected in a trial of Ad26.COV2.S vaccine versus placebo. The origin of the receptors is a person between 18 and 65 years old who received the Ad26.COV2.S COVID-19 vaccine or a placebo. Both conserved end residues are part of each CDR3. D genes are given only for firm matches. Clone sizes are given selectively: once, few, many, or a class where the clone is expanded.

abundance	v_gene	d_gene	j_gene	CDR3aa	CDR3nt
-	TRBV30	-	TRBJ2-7	CAWSGLWDVDYEQYF	TGTGCCTGGAGTGGACTTTGGGACGTCGACTACGAGCAGTACTTC
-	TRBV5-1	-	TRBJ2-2	CASSLKGHTWDTGELFF	TGCGCCAGCAGCTTGAAGGGACACACCTGGGACACCGGGGAGCTGTTTTTT
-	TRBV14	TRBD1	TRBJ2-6	CASSYRGRGPSGANVLTF	TGTGCCAGCAGCTATCGGGGCAGGGGGCCCTCTGGGGCCAACGTCCTGACTTTC
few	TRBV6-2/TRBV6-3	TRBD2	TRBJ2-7	CASSLPGLGPYEQYF	TGTGCCAGCAGCCTACCGGGACTAGGTCCCTACGAGCAGTACTTC
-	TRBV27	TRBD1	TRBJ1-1	CASSLSEGGEVLAFF	TGTGCCAGCAGTTTATCAGAAGGGGGCGAGGTATTAGCTTTCTTT
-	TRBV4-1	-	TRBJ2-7	CASSQGLSYEQYF	TGCGCCAGCAGCCAAGGCCTCTCCTACGAGCAGTACTTC
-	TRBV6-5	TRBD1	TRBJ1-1	CASRTGDTEAFF	TGTGCCAGCAGGACAGGGGACACTGAAGCTTTCTTT
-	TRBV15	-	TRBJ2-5	CATSRDDGGPMGETQYF	TGTGCCACCAGCAGAGACGATGGGGGCCCCATGGGGGAGACCCAGTACTTC
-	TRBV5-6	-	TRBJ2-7	CASSPSYVSSYEQYF	TGTGCCAGCAGTCCGAGCTACGTAAGCTCCTACGAGCAGTACTTC
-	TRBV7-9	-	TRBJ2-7	CASSSGSLLTRTYEQYF	TGTGCCAGCAGCTCGGGCTCCCTCCTTACACGAACCTACGAGCAGTACTTC
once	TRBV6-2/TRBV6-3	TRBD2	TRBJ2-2	CASSSLPAGTRISGELFF	TGTGCCAGCAGTTCGTTACCTGCCGGGACTAGGATTTCCGGGGAGCTGTTTTTT
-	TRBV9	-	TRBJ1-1	CASPRLNTEAFF	TGTGCCAGCCCCAGGTTGAACACTGAAGCTTTCTTT
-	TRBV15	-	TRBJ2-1	CATSPRLSSYNEQFF	TGTGCCACCAGCCCACGGCTTAGCTCCTACAATGAGCAGTTCTTC
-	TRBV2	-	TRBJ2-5	CASSAFRETQYF	TGTGCCAGCAGTGCGTTCCGAGAGACCCAGTACTTC